This TCR beta chain is drawn from a study of read filtering for tumor transcriptome and immune sequencing. About the study: The cohort had around 18 men and about 15 women aged roughly 47 to 80, mean about 66 years.

V trimming: 2 bases; J trimming: 7 bases; junction bases outside the gene matches: 8. Looked up from germline, CDR1 is MNHEY and CDR2 is SVGAGI. CDR3 size: 15 residues. This clonotype showed up many times. From roughly 390 ng of RNA, a library with molecular barcoded alpha/delta and beta/gamma adaptors was made. Via MiXCR, TCRdb re-called the reads, giving one row per CDR3 protein. The sample carries roughly 69,000 distinct CDR3 sequences, more than 11% recorded once. The sequence was obtained from a donor over 35 with multiple myeloma. Sequenced input: a population of CD138-negative cells sorted from bone marrow. The rearrangement uses TRBV6-5 and TRBJ2-7, with 10 bases identical to TRBD2. The CDR3 DNA sequence: TGTGCCAGCAGTTACCTCCTAGCGGGAGTTAATGAGCAGTACTTC. Encoded protein: CASSYLLAGVNEQYF.